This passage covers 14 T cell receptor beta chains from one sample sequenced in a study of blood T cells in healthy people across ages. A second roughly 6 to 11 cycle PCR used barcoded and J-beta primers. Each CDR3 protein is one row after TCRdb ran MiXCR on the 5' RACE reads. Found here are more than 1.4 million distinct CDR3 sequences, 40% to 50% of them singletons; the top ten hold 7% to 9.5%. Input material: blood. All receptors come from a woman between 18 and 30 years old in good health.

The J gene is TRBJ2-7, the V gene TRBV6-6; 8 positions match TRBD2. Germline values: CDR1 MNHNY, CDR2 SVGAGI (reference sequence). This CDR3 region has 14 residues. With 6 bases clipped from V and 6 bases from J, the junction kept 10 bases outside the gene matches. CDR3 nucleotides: TGTGCCAGCAGCTCGACTAGCGAGGAGGCCGAGCAGTACTTC. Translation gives CASSSTSEEAEQYF.

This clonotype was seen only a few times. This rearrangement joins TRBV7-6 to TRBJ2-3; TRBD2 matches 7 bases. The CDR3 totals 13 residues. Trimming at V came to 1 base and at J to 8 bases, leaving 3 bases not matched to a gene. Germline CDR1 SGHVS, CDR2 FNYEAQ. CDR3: CASSLGDYGTQYF. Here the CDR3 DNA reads TGTGCCAGCAGCTTAGGGGACTACGGTACGCAGTATTTT.

CDR3 DNA: TGTGCCAGCAGCGTAGATAACAGACCTATCCCTAACTATGGCTACACCTTC. This translates into CASSVDNRPIPNYGYTF. The gene calls are TRBV9 and TRBJ1-2; D unresolved. Germline values: CDR1 SGDLS, CDR2 YYNGEE. The CDR3 is 17 residues long. Trimming took 0 bases from V and 0 from J, leaving 15 bases between them.

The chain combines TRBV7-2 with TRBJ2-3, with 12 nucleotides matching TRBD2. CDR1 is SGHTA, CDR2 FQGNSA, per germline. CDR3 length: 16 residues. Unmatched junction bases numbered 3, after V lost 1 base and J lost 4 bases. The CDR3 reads CASSLGGTSGSDTQYF. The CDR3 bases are TGTGCCAGCAGCTTAGGCGGGACTAGCGGGTCAGATACGCAGTATTTT. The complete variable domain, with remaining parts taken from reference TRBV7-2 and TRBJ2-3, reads GAGVSQSPSNKVTEKGKDVELRCDPISGHTALYWYRQSLGQGLEFLIYFQGNSAPDKSGLPSDRFSAERTGGSVSTLTIQRTQQEDSAVYLCASSLGGTSGSDTQYFGPGTRLTVL.

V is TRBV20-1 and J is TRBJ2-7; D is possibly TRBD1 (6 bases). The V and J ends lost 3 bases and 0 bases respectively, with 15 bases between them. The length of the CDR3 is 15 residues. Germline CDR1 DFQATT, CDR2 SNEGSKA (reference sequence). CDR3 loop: CSASLLRGSSYEQYF. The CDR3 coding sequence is TGCAGTGCTAGTCTCTTGAGGGGGAGCTCCTACGAGCAGTACTTC.

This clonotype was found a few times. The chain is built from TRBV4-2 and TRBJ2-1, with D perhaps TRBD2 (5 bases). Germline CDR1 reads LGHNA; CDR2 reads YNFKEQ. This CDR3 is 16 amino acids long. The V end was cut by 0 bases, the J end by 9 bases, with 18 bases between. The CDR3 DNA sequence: TGTGCCAGCAGCCAAGAAGATGAGCGGAACCTGGGTGAGCAGTTCTTC. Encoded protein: CASSQEDERNLGEQFF.

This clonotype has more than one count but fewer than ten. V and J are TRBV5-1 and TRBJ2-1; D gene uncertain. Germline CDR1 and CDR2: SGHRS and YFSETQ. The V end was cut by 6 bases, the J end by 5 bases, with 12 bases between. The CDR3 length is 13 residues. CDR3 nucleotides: TGCGCCAGCAAGTTAGGTCAAAACAATGAGCAGTTCTTC. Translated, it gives CASKLGQNNEQFF.

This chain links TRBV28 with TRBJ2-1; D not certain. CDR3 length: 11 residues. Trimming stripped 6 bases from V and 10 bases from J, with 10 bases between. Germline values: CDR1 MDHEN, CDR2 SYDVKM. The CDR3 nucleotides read TGTGCCAGCAGGGATTTGGAAGAGCAGTTCTTC. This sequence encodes CASRDLEEQFF.

The CDR3 sequence is CASTRPQGLASSGANVLTF. For the CDR3, the DNA is TGTGCCAGTACCCGGCCCCAGGGTTTAGCGAGCTCTGGGGCCAACGTCCTGACTTTC. This rearrangement joins TRBV19 to TRBJ2-6; D tentatively fits TRBD1 or TRBD2 (5 bases each). The CDR3 totals 19 residues. The germline V gene has CDR1 LNHDA and CDR2 SQIVND (reference sequence). V dropped 7 bases and J dropped 0 bases, with 22 bases sitting between them.

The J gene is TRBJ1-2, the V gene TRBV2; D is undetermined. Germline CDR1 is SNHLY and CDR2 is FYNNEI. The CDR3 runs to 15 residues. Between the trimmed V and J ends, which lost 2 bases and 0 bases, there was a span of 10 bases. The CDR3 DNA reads TGTGCCAGCAGTGAACTGGCCTCCCCTAACTATGGCTACACCTTC. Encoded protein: CASSELASPNYGYTF.

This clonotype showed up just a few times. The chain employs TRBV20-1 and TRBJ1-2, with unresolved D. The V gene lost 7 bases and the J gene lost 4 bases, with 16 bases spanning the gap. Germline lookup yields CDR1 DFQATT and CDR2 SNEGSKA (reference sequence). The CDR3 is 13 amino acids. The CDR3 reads CSVQLGGIYGYTF. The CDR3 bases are TGCAGTGTCCAGTTGGGAGGGATCTATGGCTACACCTTC.

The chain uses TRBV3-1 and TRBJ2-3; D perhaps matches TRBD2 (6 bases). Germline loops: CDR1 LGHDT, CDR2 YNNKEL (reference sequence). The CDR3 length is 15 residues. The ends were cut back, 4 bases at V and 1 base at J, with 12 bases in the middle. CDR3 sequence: CASSPLREGTDTQYF. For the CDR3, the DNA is TGTGCCAGCAGCCCACTCAGGGAGGGCACAGATACGCAGTATTTT.

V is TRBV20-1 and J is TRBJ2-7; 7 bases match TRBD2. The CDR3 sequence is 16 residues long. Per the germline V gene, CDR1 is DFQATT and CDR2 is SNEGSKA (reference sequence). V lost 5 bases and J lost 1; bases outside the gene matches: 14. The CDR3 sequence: CSAYPLTGTTSYEQYF. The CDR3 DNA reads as TGCAGTGCTTACCCATTGACCGGGACTACGTCCTACGAGCAGTACTTC.

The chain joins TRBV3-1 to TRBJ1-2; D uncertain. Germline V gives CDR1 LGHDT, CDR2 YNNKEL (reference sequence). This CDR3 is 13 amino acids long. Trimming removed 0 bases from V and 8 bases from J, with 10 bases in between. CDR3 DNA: TGTGCCAGCAGCCAAGAAGGCGGATGGGGCTACACCTTC. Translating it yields CASSQEGGWGYTF.